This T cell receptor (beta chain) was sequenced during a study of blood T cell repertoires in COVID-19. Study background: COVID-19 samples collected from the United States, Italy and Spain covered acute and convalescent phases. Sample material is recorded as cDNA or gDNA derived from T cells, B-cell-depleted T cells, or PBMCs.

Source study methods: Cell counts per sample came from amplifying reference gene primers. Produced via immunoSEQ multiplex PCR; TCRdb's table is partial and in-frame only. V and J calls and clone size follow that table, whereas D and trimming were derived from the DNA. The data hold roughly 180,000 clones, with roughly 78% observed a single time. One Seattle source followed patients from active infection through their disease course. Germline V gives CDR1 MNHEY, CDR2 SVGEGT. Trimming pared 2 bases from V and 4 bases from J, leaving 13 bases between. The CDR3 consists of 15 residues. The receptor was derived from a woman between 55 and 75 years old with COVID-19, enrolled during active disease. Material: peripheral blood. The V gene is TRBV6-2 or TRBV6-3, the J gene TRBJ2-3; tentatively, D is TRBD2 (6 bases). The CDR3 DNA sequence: TGTGCCAGCAGTTACGGTCAGAGGAGGGCAGATACGCAGTATTTT. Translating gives CASSYGQRRADTQYF.